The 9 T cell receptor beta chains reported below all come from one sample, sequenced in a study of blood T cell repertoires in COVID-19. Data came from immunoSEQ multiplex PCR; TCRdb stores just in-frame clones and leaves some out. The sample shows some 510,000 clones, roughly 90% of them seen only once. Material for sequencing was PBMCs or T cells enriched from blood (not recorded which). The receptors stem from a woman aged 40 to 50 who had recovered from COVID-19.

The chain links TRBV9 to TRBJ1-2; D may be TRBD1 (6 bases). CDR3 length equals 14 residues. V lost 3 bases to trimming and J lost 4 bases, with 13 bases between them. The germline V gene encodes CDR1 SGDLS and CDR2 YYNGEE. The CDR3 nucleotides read TGTGCCAGCAGCGAACGGACAGAAAGCTATGGCTACACCTTC. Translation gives CASSERTESYGYTF.

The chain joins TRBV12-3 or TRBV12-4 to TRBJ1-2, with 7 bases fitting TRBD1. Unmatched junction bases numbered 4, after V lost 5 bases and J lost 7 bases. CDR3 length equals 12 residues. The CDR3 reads CASSQGDRGYTF. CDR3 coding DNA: TGTGCCAGCAGTCAGGGGGATCGTGGCTACACCTTC.

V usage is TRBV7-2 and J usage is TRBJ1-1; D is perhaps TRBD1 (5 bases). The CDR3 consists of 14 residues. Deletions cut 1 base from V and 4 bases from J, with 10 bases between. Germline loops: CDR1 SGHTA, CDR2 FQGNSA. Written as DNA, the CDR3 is TGTGCCAGCAGCTTAGATAGTAGGGGCACTGAAGCTTTCTTT. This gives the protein CASSLDSRGTEAFF.

CDR3 in DNA: TGTGCCAGCGCCCAAAGGGGCGTATACTCTGGGGCCAACGTCCTGACTTTC. This sequence encodes CASAQRGVYSGANVLTF. The V gene is TRBV9, the J gene TRBJ2-6, with D perhaps TRBD1 (5 bases). V was trimmed by 7 bases and J by 0 bases, leaving 17 bases between them. The CDR3 runs to 17 residues. The germline V gene encodes CDR1 SGDLS and CDR2 YYNGEE.

DNA for the CDR3: TGTGCCATCAGTAAGGGACAGGGCAACTATGGCTACACCTTC. It translates to CAISKGQGNYGYTF. J is TRBJ1-2 and V is TRBV10-3; 9 nucleotides align to TRBD1. V dropped 5 bases and J dropped 2; count of bases not matched to a gene: 3. The CDR3 is made up of 14 amino acids. Germline CDR1 reads ENHRY; CDR2 reads SYGVKD.

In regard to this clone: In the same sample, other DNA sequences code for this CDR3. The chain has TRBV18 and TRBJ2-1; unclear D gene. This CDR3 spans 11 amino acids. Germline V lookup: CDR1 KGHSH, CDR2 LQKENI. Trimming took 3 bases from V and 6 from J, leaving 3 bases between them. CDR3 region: CASSPRNEQFF. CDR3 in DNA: TGTGCCAGCTCACCTCGCAATGAGCAGTTCTTC.

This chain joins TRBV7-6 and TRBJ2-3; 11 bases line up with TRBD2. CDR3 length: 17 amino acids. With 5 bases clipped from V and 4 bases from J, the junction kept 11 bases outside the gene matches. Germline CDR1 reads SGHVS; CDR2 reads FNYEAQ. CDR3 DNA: TGTGCCAGCAGCCCAATGACTAGCGGGACGTCCCCAGATACGCAGTATTTT. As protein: CASSPMTSGTSPDTQYF. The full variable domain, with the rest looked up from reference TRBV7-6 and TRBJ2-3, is GAGVSQSPRYKVTKRGQDVALRCDPISGHVSLYWYRQALGQGPEFLTYFNYEAQQDKSGLPNDRFSAERPEGSISTLTIQRTEQRDSAMYRCASSPMTSGTSPDTQYFGPGTRLTVL.

The CDR3 spells CATEGAGGKTQYF. CDR3 DNA sequence: TGTGCCACCGAAGGAGCGGGAGGAAAGACCCAGTACTTC. V gene TRBV18 combines with J gene TRBJ2-5; 9 bases fit TRBD2. The V segment lost 10 bases and the J segment 6 bases; nucleotides outside the gene matches: 9. This CDR3 spans 13 amino acids. Per the germline V gene, CDR1 is KGHSH and CDR2 is LQKENI.

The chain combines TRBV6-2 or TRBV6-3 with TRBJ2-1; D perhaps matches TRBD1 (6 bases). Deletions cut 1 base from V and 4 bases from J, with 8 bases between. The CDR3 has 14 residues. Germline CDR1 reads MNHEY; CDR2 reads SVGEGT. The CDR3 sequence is CASSYFDRYNEQFF. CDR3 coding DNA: TGTGCCAGCAGTTACTTTGACAGGTACAATGAGCAGTTCTTC.